The 5 T cell receptor beta chains below come from one sample, sequenced in a study of T-cell reconstitution after alpha-beta-depleted transplantation in children. TCRbeta library construction was performed incorporating unique molecular identifiers. TCRdb redid the calling of the PCR reads with MiXCR, one entry per CDR3 protein. The data hold around 240,000 distinct CDR3 sequences, with 8.2% observed a single time. The sample here was PBMCs, mostly from graft donor cells, taken 180 days after TCRalphabeta/CD19-depleted stem cell transplant. The receptors originated from a male patient under 18 who had a stem cell transplant for acute lymphoblastic leukemia, so the T cells may come from the graft donor.

This clonotype has ten or more counts. The V and J genes are TRBV28 and TRBJ2-1, with TRBD2 as a possible D gene (6 bases). CDR1 is MDHEN and CDR2 is SYDVKM in the germline V gene. The V and J ends lost 3 bases and 7 bases respectively, with 22 bases between them. This CDR3 contains 17 residues. CDR3 region: CASSFIRGGLGSNEQFF. DNA for the CDR3: TGTGCCAGCAGTTTTATTCGAGGCGGCCTCGGGAGTAATGAGCAGTTCTTC. The full variable domain, its missing parts supplied by reference TRBV28 and TRBJ2-1, is DVKVTQSSRYLVKRTGEKVFLECVQDMDHENMFWYRQDPGLGLRLIYFSYDVKMKEKGDIPEGYSVSREKKERFSLILESASTNQTSMYLCASSFIRGGLGSNEQFFGPGTRLTVL.

This clonotype was observed at least ten times. J is TRBJ2-1 and V is TRBV7-9, with 11 positions matching TRBD2. Germline CDR1 reads SEHNR; CDR2 reads FQNEAQ (reference sequence). The trim removed 4 bases at V and 4 bases at J, leaving 3 bases unmatched. This CDR3 is built from 15 residues. The CDR3 region is CASSWGLAVYNEQFF. CDR3 sequence (DNA): TGTGCCAGCAGCTGGGGACTAGCGGTTTACAATGAGCAGTTCTTC.

This clonotype was observed at least ten times. The chain combines TRBV28 with TRBJ1-2; tentatively, D is TRBD1 (5 bases). Between the trimmed V and J ends, which lost 5 bases and 5 bases, there was a span of 15 bases. Germline V gene lookup returns CDR1 MDHEN and CDR2 SYDVKM. The CDR3 has 14 residues. CDR3 amino acids: CASSGQGLRYGYTF. The CDR3 nucleotides read TGTGCCAGCAGTGGGCAGGGTCTTAGGTATGGCTACACCTTC.

This clonotype was seen many times. The V gene is TRBV9, the J gene TRBJ2-2; TRBD1 agrees at 9 bases. The V gene end was trimmed by 3 bases and the J gene end by 4 bases; junction bases not matched to a gene: 7. The CDR3 totals 16 residues. Per the germline V gene, CDR1 is SGDLS and CDR2 is YYNGEE. CDR3 DNA: TGTGCCAGCAGCGGACAGGGGGTCGGATCCACCGGGGAGCTGTTTTTT. Protein product: CASSGQGVGSTGELFF.

This clonotype was recorded many times. The chain joins TRBV5-1 to TRBJ2-1; possible D gene TRBD1, 6 bases. The CDR3 contains 16 residues. Germline V gene lookup returns CDR1 SGHRS and CDR2 YFSETQ. Deletions cut 3 bases from V and 4 bases from J, with 17 bases between. The CDR3 is CASSSKSGVIYNEQFF. In nucleotides, the CDR3 is TGCGCCAGCAGCTCAAAATCAGGGGTCATATACAATGAGCAGTTCTTC.